The 19 T cell receptor beta chains given below trace back to one sample, sequenced in a study of blood T cell repertoires in COVID-19 (dated by TCRdb to 2018 to 2020). The method behind the library was the immunoSEQ multiplex PCR assay. TCRdb took over this immuneACCESS table, retaining in-frame rearrangements with V and J assigned. Such tables are incomplete; in checked studies, under half of the missing clones stem from an unresolved V gene, and the remainder is unexplained. This sample has about 120,000 clones in its table, and roughly 83% of those were observed once. The ten largest account for almost 4% of the sample. Specimen: peripheral blood. These receptors were obtained from a woman of 80 years or more with acute or convalescent COVID-19.

V gene TRBV30 combines with J gene TRBJ1-1, with 11 bases matching TRBD1. Germline V lookup: CDR1 GTSNPN, CDR2 SVGIG (reference sequence). The V and J ends lost 5 bases and 5 bases, in that order; junction bases with no gene match: 7. The length of the CDR3 is 14 residues. The CDR3 DNA sequence: TGTGCCTGGTTTTCGGGACAGGGGGGGACTGAAGCTTTCTTT. It codes for CAWFSGQGGTEAFF.

The chain links TRBV6-5 to TRBJ1-2; D is undetermined. The CDR3 is 15 amino acids. V lost 6 bases to trimming and J lost 3 bases, with 17 bases between them. Per the germline V gene, CDR1 is MNHEY and CDR2 is SVGAGI. In DNA, the CDR3 is TGTGCCAGCAGACCCCAATGGAGGGTCGACTATGGCTACACCTTC. It encodes CASRPQWRVDYGYTF.

V usage is TRBV2 and J usage is TRBJ2-2; D call uncertain. This CDR3 region has 14 residues. V gave up 3 bases and J gave up 1 base, with 6 bases separating them. Germline V gene sequence: CDR1 SNHLY, CDR2 FYNNEI. The chain's CDR3 is CASSEIQNTGELFF. Here the CDR3 DNA reads TGTGCCAGCAGTGAGATACAGAACACCGGGGAGCTGTTTTTT.

The chain has TRBV19 and TRBJ2-2, with D possibly TRBD2 on 6 matching bases. This CDR3 spans 14 amino acids. Germline V CDR1 and CDR2: LNHDA, SQIVND (reference sequence). With 6 bases removed from V and 6 bases from J, the gap between germline ends came to 14 bases. The CDR3 loop reads CASRFRELAGELFF. DNA for the CDR3: TGTGCCAGTAGATTCCGGGAGTTAGCCGGGGAGCTGTTTTTT.

This clone was counted only a few times. V is TRBV3-1 (or the pseudogene TRBV3-2) and J is TRBJ2-1; 11 bases align to TRBD2. The CDR3 totals 16 residues. Germline CDR1 LGHDT, CDR2 YNNKEL (reference sequence). V was pared by 1 base and J by 2 bases, with 1 base of the junction left unmatched. The CDR3 DNA follows: TGTGCCAGCAGCCAAGGACTAGCGGGGACCTACAATGAGCAGTTCTTC. Amino acid sequence: CASSQGLAGTYNEQFF.

The genes are TRBV27 and TRBJ1-6; TRBD1 is a possible D gene (5 bases). Between the trimmed V and J ends, which lost 2 bases and 1 base, there was a span of 9 bases. CDR1 is MNHEY and CDR2 is SMNVEV in the germline V gene (reference sequence). CDR3 length equals 16 residues. The CDR3 protein is CASSLNGGSYNSPLHF. The CDR3 region has the DNA TGTGCCAGCAGTTTAAATGGGGGGTCCTATAATTCACCCCTCCACTTT.

The chain carries TRBV7-2 and TRBJ2-7, with D possibly TRBD2 on 5 matching bases. V gave up 1 base and J gave up 3 bases, with 10 bases separating them. The germline V gene encodes CDR1 SGHTA and CDR2 FQGNSA. The CDR3 is made up of 14 amino acids. Written as DNA, the CDR3 is TGTGCCAGCAGCTTAGGGAGAGGAGGCTACGAGCAGTACTTC. This gives the protein CASSLGRGGYEQYF.

The gene calls are TRBV11-2 and TRBJ1-1, with 11 nucleotides matching TRBD1. The CDR3 spans 14 residues. CDR1 is SGHAT and CDR2 is FQNNGV in the germline V gene. The V segment lost 5 bases and the J segment 7 bases; nucleotides outside the gene matches: 6. The CDR3 DNA sequence: TGTGCCAGCAGCCGTTGGACAGGGGGCAGTGAAGCTTTCTTT. This translates into CASSRWTGGSEAFF.

This clone was picked up one time. The V call is TRBV5-8, the J call TRBJ1-3; 7 nucleotides align to TRBD1. The germline gives CDR1 SGHTS, CDR2 YDEGEE. V shed 0 bases and J 5 bases; nucleotides not matched to a gene: 2. This CDR3 is built from 14 residues. This chain's CDR3 is CASSLDRGRNTIYF. In nucleotides, the CDR3 is TGTGCCAGCAGCTTGGACAGGGGAAGAAACACCATATATTTT.

The chain recombines TRBV15 with TRBJ1-2; perhaps TRBD1 as D (5 bases). The CDR3 length is 14 residues. Trimming cost V 0 bases and J 0 bases, with 5 bases left between them. Germline V lookup: CDR1 LNHNV, CDR2 YYDKDF (reference sequence). CDR3 in amino acids: CATSREQANYGYTF. The CDR3 nucleotides are TGTGCCACCAGCAGAGAACAGGCTAACTATGGCTACACCTTC.

This sequence joins TRBV19 and TRBJ2-7; 9 nucleotides align to TRBD1. Trimming removed 2 bases from V and 6 bases from J; junction bases left unmatched: 11. The CDR3 is made up of 16 amino acids. Germline CDR1 reads LNHDA; CDR2 reads SQIVND (reference sequence). CDR3 nucleotide sequence: TGTGCCAGTAGTATAATCCCGGACAGGGGTGGTGTCGAGCAGTACTTC. It yields the protein CASSIIPDRGGVEQYF.

The gene calls are TRBV7-3 and TRBJ2-2; 7 nucleotides align to TRBD2. This CDR3 contains 14 residues. CDR1 is SGHTA and CDR2 is FQGTGA in the germline V gene. V dropped 6 bases and J dropped 5; count of bases not matched to a gene: 6. Written as DNA, the CDR3 is TGTGCCAGCAGGCGGGGACTAACGACCGGGGAGCTGTTTTTT. It encodes CASRRGLTTGELFF.

J is TRBJ1-1 and V is TRBV28; 8 nucleotides line up with TRBD1. The CDR3 spans 16 residues. The trim removed 8 bases at V and 1 base at J, leaving 12 bases unmatched. Germline-derived CDR1 and CDR2 are MDHEN and SYDVKM. This chain's CDR3 is CASFKGSGTGNTEAFF. In DNA form, the CDR3 reads TGTGCCAGCTTCAAAGGGAGTGGGACAGGGAACACTGAAGCTTTCTTT.

CDR3 sequence reads: CASSGIQGSYGYTF. In DNA, the CDR3 is TGTGCCAGCAGTGGAATACAGGGGAGCTATGGCTACACCTTC. This chain connects TRBV6-6 to TRBJ1-2; 7 bases fit TRBD1. J was trimmed by 4 bases and V by 5 bases; bases with no gene match: 7. The CDR3 spans 14 residues. Germline loops: CDR1 MNHNY, CDR2 SVGAGI (reference sequence).

This clone occurred a few times. The rearrangement links TRBV19 to TRBJ1-2; 7 nucleotides match TRBD1. Looked up from germline, CDR1 is LNHDA and CDR2 is SQIVND (reference sequence). With 6 bases clipped from V and 4 bases from J, the junction kept 5 bases outside the gene matches. The CDR3 extends over 13 amino acids. The CDR3, as DNA: TGTGCCAGTAGCAAGGGACAGACCTATGGCTACACCTTC. Translation gives CASSKGQTYGYTF.

V is TRBV7-2 and J is TRBJ2-1, with D tentatively TRBD1 (6 bases). CDR3 size: 15 residues. In germline, CDR1 is SGHTA, CDR2 FQGNSA. The V gene lost 4 bases and the J gene lost 2 bases, with 12 bases spanning the gap. CDR3 in DNA: TGTGCCAGCAGCTACCGACAGGATCCCTACAATGAGCAGTTCTTC. Translating it yields CASSYRQDPYNEQFF.

The V and J genes are TRBV28 and TRBJ2-1; tentatively, D is TRBD2 (6 bases). This CDR3 has 13 amino acids. CDR1 and CDR2 (germline): MDHEN, SYDVKM. V lost 6 bases and J 10 bases, leaving 16 bases between the germline ends. As DNA, the CDR3 is TGTGCCAGCAGCGGGACTCCCTACTCAGAGCAGTTCTTC. It yields the protein CASSGTPYSEQFF.

The chain joins TRBV6-5 to TRBJ1-1; TRBD1 might be the D (5 bases). CDR1 and CDR2 (germline): MNHEY, SVGAGI. This CDR3 comprises 13 residues. The V and J ends lost 2 bases and 5 bases respectively, with 9 bases between them. CDR3 sequence reads: CASSYIRGTEAFF. The CDR3 coding sequence is TGTGCCAGCAGTTACATCCGGGGGACTGAAGCTTTCTTT.

The chain recombines TRBV4-3 with TRBJ2-1; tentatively, D is TRBD2 (5 bases). This CDR3 contains 17 residues. Per the germline V gene, CDR1 is LGHNA and CDR2 is YSLEER. V was cut by 1 base and J by 0 bases, with 13 bases left in between. In DNA form, the CDR3 reads TGCGCCAGCAGCCAAGGGTTAGGAGGAAACTCCTACAATGAGCAGTTCTTC. This sequence encodes CASSQGLGGNSYNEQFF.